The 10 T cell receptor beta chains listed next were all sequenced from one sample in a study of control samples from healthy donors and cancer patients. Sequenced by immunoSEQ multiplex PCR; TCRdb stores in-frame clones only, minus some. The table includes 80,000 to 100,000 clones, just under 95% detected once. Specimen: blood. These receptors were collected from a human donor in good health. The donor label of this sample is uncertain.

V gene TRBV5-5 combines with J gene TRBJ1-6, with D perhaps TRBD1 (5 bases). Trimming removed 1 base at V and 6 bases at J, with 14 bases between. This CDR3 has 16 residues. The germline V gene has CDR1 SGHKS and CDR2 YYEKEE (reference sequence). This CDR3 reads CASSLTSQVLNSPLHF. The CDR3 DNA sequence: TGTGCCAGCAGCTTGACGTCACAGGTGCTTAATTCACCCCTCCACTTT.

The chain is built from TRBV4-3 and TRBJ2-3; D remains ambiguous. Germline V CDR1 and CDR2: LGHNA, YSLEER. There are 15 residues in the CDR3. V was trimmed by 0 bases and J by 2 bases, leaving 9 bases between them. The CDR3 nucleotides are TGCGCCAGCAGCCAAGATTTTGTTTTCACAGATACGCAGTATTTT. This encodes CASSQDFVFTDTQYF.

The V gene is TRBV30, the J gene TRBJ2-2; no definite D call. Germline CDR1 reads GTSNPN; CDR2 reads SVGIG (reference sequence). Trimming took off 3 bases at V and 4 bases at J, with 9 bases between the two ends. The CDR3 spans 13 residues. As DNA, the CDR3 is TGTGCCTGGAGGCTACGGACCACCGGGGAGCTGTTTTTT. Encoded protein: CAWRLRTTGELFF.

This chain uses TRBV11-3 with TRBJ2-1, with 8 bases that match TRBD2. The V and J ends lost 0 bases and 0 bases, in that order; junction bases with no gene match: 7. The CDR3 is 18 residues long. The V gene's germline CDR1 is SGHNT and CDR2 YENEEA. In DNA, the CDR3 is TGTGCCAGCAGCTTAGATCGCCGGGGGGGTAGCTCCTACAATGAGCAGTTCTTC. Translation: CASSLDRRGGSSYNEQFF.

The chain combines TRBV5-4 with TRBJ1-3, with TRBD1 identical over 8 bases. The CDR3 consists of 15 residues. Germline V CDR1 and CDR2: SGHNT, YYREEE (reference sequence). The V segment lost 4 bases and the J segment 4 bases; nucleotides outside the gene matches: 7. CDR3 protein: CASSPGQGLGNTIYF. The CDR3 region has the DNA TGTGCCAGCAGCCCCGGACAGGGCCTGGGAAACACCATATATTTT.

The rearrangement links TRBV3-1 (or the pseudogene TRBV3-2) to TRBJ2-3; TRBD2 matches 7 bases. V dropped 3 bases and J dropped 1; count of bases not matched to a gene: 7. The CDR3 spans 16 residues. Germline values: CDR1 LGHDT, CDR2 YNNKEL (reference sequence). This CDR3 is CASSQGGNRGTDTQYF. The CDR3 nucleotides read TGTGCCAGCAGCCAGGGGGGGAATCGCGGCACAGATACGCAGTATTTT.

V and J are TRBV18 and TRBJ2-1; perhaps TRBD2 as D (6 bases). The CDR3 sequence is 15 residues long. V was trimmed by 2 bases and J by 6 bases, leaving 14 bases between them. The germline V gene encodes CDR1 KGHSH and CDR2 LQKENI. CDR3 in DNA: TGTGCCAGCTCACCAGAGTCCCATAGCGGCAATGAGCAGTTCTTC. This encodes CASSPESHSGNEQFF.

V usage is TRBV10-1 and J usage is TRBJ2-7, with 7 bases aligning to TRBD1. The CDR3 runs 21 residues. The V gene's germline CDR1 is WNHNN and CDR2 SYGVQD (reference sequence). The trim removed 5 bases at V and 0 bases at J, leaving 25 bases unmatched. The CDR3 DNA reads TGCGCCAGCAGTATTAAAACCCGGGACAGCGGATCTAAATCCAGCTCCTACGAGCAGTACGTC. Translation gives CASSIKTRDSGSKSSSYEQYV.

The V gene is TRBV9, the J gene TRBJ1-5, with D hard to call. Germline loops: CDR1 SGDLS, CDR2 YYNGEE. The CDR3 is 13 residues long. The ends were cut back, 4 bases at V and 4 bases at J, with 9 bases in the middle. CDR3 sequence: CASSSGGNQPQHF. DNA of the CDR3: TGTGCCAGCAGCTCAGGAGGTAATCAGCCCCAGCATTTT.

V usage is TRBV15 and J usage is TRBJ1-5; D is unresolved. This CDR3 comprises 13 residues. Germline V gene sequence: CDR1 LNHNV, CDR2 YYDKDF (reference sequence). The V end lost 1 base, the J end lost 5 bases, and 6 bases lay between the germline ends. Here the CDR3 DNA reads TGTGCCACCAGCAGAGTTTGGGATCAGCCCCAGCATTTT. Translated: CATSRVWDQPQHF.